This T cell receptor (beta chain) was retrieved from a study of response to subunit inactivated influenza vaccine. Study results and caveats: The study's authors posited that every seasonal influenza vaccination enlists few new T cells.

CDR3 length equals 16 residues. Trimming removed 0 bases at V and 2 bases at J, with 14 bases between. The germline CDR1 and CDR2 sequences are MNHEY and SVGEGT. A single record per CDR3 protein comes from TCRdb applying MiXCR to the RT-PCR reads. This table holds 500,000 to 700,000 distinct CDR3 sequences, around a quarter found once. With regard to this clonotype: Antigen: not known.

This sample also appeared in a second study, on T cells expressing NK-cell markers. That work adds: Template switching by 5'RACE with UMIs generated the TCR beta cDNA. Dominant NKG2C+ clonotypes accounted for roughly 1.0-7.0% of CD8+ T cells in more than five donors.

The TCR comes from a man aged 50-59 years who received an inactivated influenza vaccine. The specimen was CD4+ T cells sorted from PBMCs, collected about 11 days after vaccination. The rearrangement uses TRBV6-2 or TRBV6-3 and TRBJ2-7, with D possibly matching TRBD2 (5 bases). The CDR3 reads CASSYSSTGLTYEQYF. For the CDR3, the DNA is TGTGCCAGCAGTTACTCGAGTACCGGACTTACCTACGAGCAGTACTTC.